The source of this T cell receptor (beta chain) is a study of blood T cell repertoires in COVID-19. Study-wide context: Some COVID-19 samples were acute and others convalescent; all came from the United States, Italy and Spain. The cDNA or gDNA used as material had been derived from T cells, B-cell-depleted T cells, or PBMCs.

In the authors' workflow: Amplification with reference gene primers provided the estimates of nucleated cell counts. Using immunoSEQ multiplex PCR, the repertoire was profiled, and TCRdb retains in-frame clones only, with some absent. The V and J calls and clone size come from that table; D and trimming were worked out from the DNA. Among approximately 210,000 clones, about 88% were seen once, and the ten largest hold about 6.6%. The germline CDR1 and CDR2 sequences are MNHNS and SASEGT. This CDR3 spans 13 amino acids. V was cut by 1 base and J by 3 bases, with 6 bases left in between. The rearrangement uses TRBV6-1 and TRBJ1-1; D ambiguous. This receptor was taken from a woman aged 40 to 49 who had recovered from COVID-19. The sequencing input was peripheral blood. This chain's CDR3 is CASSEVQDTEAFF. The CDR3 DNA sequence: TGTGCCAGCAGTGAAGTACAAGACACTGAAGCTTTCTTT.